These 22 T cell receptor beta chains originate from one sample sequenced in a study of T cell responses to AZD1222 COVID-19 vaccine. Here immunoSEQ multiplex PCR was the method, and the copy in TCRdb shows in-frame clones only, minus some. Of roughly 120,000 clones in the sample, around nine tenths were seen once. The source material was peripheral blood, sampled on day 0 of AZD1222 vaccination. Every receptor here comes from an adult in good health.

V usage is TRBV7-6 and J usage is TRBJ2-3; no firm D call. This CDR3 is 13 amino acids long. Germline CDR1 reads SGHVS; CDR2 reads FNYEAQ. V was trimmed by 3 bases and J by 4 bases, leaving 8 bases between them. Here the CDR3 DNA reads TGTGCCAGCAGCTTTAAGGCCTCAGATACGCAGTATTTT. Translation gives CASSFKASDTQYF.

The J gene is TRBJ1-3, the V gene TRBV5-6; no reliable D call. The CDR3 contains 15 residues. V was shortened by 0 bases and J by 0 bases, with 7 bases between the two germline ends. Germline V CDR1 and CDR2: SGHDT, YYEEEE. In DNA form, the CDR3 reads TGTGCCAGCAGCTTGGGCCGGGGCTCTGGAAACACCATATATTTT. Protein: CASSLGRGSGNTIYF. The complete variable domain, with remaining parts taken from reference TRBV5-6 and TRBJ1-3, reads DAGVTQSPTHLIKTRGQQVTLRCSPKSGHDTVSWYQQALGQGPQFIFQYYEEEERQRGNFPDRFSGHQFPNYSSELNVNALLLGDSALYLCASSLGRGSGNTIYFGEGSWLTVV.

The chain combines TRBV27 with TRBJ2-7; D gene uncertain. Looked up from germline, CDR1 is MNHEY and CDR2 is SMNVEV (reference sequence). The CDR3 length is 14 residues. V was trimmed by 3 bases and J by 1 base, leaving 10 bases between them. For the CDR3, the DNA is TGTGCCAGCAGTTTTCGTCCGGAGTCCTACGAGCAGTACTTC. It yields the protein CASSFRPESYEQYF.

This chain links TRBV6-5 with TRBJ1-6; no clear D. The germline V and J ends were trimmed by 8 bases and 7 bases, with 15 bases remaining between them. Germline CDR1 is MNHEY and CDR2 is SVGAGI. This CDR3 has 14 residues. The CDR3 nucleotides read TGTGCCAGCTATATCGGGCTTTGGAATTCACCCCTCCACTTT. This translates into CASYIGLWNSPLHF.

CDR3 bases: TGTGCCAGCAGAGACGACTTGTCCGGGGCCAACGTCCTGACTTTC. Translation: CASRDDLSGANVLTF. V usage is TRBV2 and J usage is TRBJ2-6; D not resolved. This CDR3 has 15 amino acids. Germline CDR1 SNHLY, CDR2 FYNNEI. Trimming stripped 6 bases from V and 4 bases from J, with 13 bases between.

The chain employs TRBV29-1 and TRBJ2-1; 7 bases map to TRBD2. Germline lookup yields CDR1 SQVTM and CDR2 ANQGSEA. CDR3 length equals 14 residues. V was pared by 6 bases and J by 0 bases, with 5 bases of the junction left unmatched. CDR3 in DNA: TGCAGCGTGGGGGAGCGGGACTCCTACAATGAGCAGTTCTTC. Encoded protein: CSVGERDSYNEQFF.

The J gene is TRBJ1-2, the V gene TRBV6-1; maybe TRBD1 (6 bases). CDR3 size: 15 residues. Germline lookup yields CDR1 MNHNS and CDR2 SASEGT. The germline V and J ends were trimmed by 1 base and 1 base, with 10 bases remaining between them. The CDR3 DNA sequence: TGTGCCAGCAGTGAAGGGACAGCTTTTAACTATGGCTACACCTTC. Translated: CASSEGTAFNYGYTF.

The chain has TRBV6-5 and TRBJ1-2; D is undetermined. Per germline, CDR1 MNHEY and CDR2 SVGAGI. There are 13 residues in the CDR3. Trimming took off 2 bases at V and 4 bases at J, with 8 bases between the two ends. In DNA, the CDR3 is TGTGCCAGCAGTTACAGGGTGGGCTATGGCTACACCTTC. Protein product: CASSYRVGYGYTF.

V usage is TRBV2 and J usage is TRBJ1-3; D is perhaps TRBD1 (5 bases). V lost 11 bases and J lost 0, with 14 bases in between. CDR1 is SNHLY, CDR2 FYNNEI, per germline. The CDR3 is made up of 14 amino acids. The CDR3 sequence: CASQKTASGNTIYF. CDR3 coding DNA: TGTGCCTCCCAAAAGACAGCCTCTGGAAACACCATATATTTT.

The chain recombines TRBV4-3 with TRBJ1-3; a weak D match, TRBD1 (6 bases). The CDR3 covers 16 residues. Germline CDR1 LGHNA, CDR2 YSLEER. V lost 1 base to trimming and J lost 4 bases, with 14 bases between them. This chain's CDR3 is CASSQGHRVTGNTIYF. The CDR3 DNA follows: TGCGCCAGCAGCCAAGGCCACAGGGTCACAGGAAACACCATATATTTT.

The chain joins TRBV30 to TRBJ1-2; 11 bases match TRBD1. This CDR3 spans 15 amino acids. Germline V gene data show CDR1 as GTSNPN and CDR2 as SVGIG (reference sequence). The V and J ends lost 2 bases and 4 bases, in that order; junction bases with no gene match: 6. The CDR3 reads CAWSLGTGGSYGYTF. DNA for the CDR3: TGTGCCTGGAGTCTAGGGACAGGGGGTTCCTATGGCTACACCTTC.

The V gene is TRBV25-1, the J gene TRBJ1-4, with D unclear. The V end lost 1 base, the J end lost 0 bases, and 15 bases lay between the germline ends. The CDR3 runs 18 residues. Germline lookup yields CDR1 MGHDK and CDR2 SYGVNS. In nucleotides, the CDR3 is TGTGCCAGCAGTGAATCCCCATCCGAAGTTGCAACTAATGAAAAACTGTTTTTT. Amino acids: CASSESPSEVATNEKLFF.

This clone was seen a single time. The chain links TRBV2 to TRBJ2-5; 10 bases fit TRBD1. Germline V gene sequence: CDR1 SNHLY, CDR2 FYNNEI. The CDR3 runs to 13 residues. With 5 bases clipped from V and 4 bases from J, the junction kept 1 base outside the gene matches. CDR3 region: CASSRDRGETQYF. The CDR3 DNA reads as TGTGCCAGCAGTCGGGACAGGGGAGAGACCCAGTACTTC.

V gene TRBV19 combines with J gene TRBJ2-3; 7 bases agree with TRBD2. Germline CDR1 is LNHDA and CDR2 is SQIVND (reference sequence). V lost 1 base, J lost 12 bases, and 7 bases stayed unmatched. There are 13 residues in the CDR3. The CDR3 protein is CASSIGDGRYQYF. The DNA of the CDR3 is TGTGCCAGTAGTATAGGTGACGGGAGGTATCAGTATTTT.

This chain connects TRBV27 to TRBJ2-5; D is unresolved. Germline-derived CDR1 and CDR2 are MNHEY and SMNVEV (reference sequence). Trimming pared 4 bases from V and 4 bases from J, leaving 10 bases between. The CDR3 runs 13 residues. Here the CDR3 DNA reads TGTGCCAGCAGTTCAAGATCGGTAGAGACCCAGTACTTC. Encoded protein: CASSSRSVETQYF.

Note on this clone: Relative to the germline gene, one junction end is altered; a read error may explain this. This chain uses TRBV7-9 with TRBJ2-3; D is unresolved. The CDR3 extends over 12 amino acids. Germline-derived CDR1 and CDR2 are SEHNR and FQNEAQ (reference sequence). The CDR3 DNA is TGTGCCAGCAGCTTAGCGGGGTCCGGTTGGAATTTT. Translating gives CASSLAGSGWNF.

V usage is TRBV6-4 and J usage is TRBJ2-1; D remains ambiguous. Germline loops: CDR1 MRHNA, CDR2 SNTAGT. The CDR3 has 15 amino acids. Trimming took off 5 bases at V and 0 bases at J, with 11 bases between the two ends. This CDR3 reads CASSYPASSYNEQFF. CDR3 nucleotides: TGTGCCAGCAGTTATCCAGCTAGCTCCTACAATGAGCAGTTCTTC.

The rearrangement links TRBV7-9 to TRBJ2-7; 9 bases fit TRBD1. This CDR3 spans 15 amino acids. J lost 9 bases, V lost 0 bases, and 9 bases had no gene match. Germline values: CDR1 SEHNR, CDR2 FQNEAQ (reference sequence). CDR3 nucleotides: TGTGCCAGCAGCTTAGCGTGGGACAGGGAGGCCGTGCAGTACTTC. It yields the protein CASSLAWDREAVQYF. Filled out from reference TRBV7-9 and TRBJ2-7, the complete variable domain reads DTGVSQNPRHKITKRGQNVTFRCDPISEHNRLYWYRQTLGQGPEFLTYFQNEAQLEKSRLLSDRFSAERPKGSFSTLEIQRTEQGDSAMYLCASSLAWDREAVQYFGPGTRLTVT.

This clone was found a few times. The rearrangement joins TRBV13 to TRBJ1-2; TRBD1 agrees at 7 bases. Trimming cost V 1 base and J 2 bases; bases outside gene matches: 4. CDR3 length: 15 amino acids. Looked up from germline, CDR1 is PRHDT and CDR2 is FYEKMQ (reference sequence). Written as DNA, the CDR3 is TGTGCCAGCAGCTTAGAAGGGGGCCCCAACTATGGCTACACCTTC. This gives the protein CASSLEGGPNYGYTF.

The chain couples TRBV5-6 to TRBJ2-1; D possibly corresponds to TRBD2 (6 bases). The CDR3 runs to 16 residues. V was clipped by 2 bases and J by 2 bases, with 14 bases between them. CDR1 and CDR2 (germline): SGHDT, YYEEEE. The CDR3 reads CASSFFRTGAYNEQFF. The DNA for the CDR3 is TGTGCCAGCAGCTTCTTCCGGACGGGAGCCTACAATGAGCAGTTCTTC.

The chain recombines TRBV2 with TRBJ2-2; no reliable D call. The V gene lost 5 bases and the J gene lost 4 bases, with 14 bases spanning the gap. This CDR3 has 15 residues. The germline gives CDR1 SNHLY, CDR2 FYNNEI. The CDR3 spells CASSLGRPTTGELFF. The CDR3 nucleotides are TGTGCCAGCAGTCTAGGGCGGCCAACCACCGGGGAGCTGTTTTTT. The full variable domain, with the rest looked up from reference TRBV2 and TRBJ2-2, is EPEVTQTPSHQVTQMGQEVILRCVPISNHLYFYWYRQILGQKVEFLVSFYNNEISEKSEIFDDQFSVERPDGSNFTLKIRSTKLEDSAMYFCASSLGRPTTGELFFGEGSRLTVL.

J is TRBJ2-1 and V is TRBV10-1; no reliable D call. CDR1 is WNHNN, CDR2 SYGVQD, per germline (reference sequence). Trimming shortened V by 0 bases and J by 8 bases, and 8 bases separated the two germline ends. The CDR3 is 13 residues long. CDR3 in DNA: TGCGCCAGCAGTGAGTCCAGCTTCTATGAGCAGTTCTTC. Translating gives CASSESSFYEQFF.